Presented here are 20 T cell receptor beta chains from one specimen sequenced in a study of early T cells in non-severe SARS-CoV-2 infection. TCRdb independently ran MiXCR on the 5' RACE reads; one entry per CDR3 protein. The sample includes about 81,000 distinct CDR3 sequences, about 6% of them seen just once. The sample consisted of whole blood. These receptors all come from an adult who was a healthcare worker with PCR-confirmed SARS-CoV-2 infection or an uninfected control (not recorded which).

The rearrangement joins TRBV10-2 to TRBJ1-3, with unresolved D. Trimming took off 4 bases at V and 0 bases at J, with 7 bases between the two ends. The CDR3 totals 14 residues. Germline values: CDR1 WSHSY, CDR2 SAAADI. Here the CDR3 DNA reads TGCGCCAGCAGTGGGCAGGCCTCTGGAAACACCATATATTTT. Encoded protein: CASSGQASGNTIYF.

The V gene is TRBV4-2, the J gene TRBJ2-7; 8 nucleotides agree with TRBD1. The CDR3 consists of 16 residues. CDR1 LGHNA and CDR2 YNFKEQ come from the germline V gene. V lost 2 bases and J lost 0; bases outside the gene matches: 6. CDR3 sequence (DNA): TGTGCCAGCAGCCAAATGGGGGACAGGAGCTCCTACGAGCAGTACTTC. As protein: CASSQMGDRSSYEQYF.

Of note for this clonotype: This may be a read error: a much more frequent sequence differs by one nucleotide. The gene calls are TRBV9 and TRBJ2-2; 7 bases fit TRBD2. CDR1 is SGDLS and CDR2 is YYNGEE in the germline V gene. The CDR3 sequence is 15 residues long. CDR3 protein: CASSVEGSGLGEPFF. The CDR3 nucleotides are TGTGCCAGCAGCGTAGAAGGTAGCGGGTTGGGGGAGCCGTTTTTT.

This clonotype came up many times. The rearrangement uses TRBV19 and TRBJ1-6, with TRBD1 matching 7 bases. Germline V gene lookup returns CDR1 LNHDA and CDR2 SQIVND (reference sequence). The CDR3 is 14 amino acids. V dropped 7 bases and J dropped 3; count of bases not matched to a gene: 3. The CDR3 coding sequence is TGTGCCAGTACGCCAGGGGGCTATAATTCACCCCTCCACTTT. Translating it yields CASTPGGYNSPLHF.

This clonotype was observed many times. V usage is TRBV7-9 and J usage is TRBJ2-7; 7 nucleotides match TRBD1. The germline gives CDR1 SEHNR, CDR2 FQNEAQ (reference sequence). Trimming cost V 1 base and J 5 bases; bases outside gene matches: 14. The CDR3 contains 17 residues. The CDR3 is CASSLGANWDRSDEQYF. Here the CDR3 DNA reads TGTGCCAGCAGCTTAGGTGCAAACTGGGACAGATCGGACGAGCAGTACTTC.

There are a few counts of this clonotype. The chain recombines TRBV5-1 with TRBJ2-3; D might be TRBD1 (5 bases). The CDR3 sequence is 15 residues long. The germline CDR1 and CDR2 sequences are SGHRS and YFSETQ. Between the trimmed V and J ends, which lost 3 bases and 1 base, there was a span of 12 bases. CDR3 amino acids: CASSSRAIGTDTQYF. Here the CDR3 DNA reads TGCGCCAGCAGCTCCAGGGCGATTGGCACAGATACGCAGTATTTT.

This clonotype was recorded many times. This chain uses TRBV7-8 with TRBJ2-3, with 10 bases aligning to TRBD2. V gave up 5 bases and J gave up 1 base; unmatched junction bases: 9. From germline, CDR1 is SGHVS and CDR2 FQNEAQ. The CDR3 is 17 amino acids. The CDR3 is CASSPPGLAAGTDTQYF. DNA of the CDR3: TGTGCCAGCAGCCCGCCAGGACTAGCGGCGGGCACAGATACGCAGTATTTT.

This clonotype has ten or more counts. This chain links TRBV20-1 with TRBJ2-2, with TRBD2 matching over 10 bases. The CDR3 covers 17 residues. Unmatched junction bases numbered 12, after V lost 7 bases and J lost 1 base. Germline CDR1 DFQATT, CDR2 SNEGSKA (reference sequence). CDR3 protein: CSVWPALAGVNTGELFF. The CDR3 coding sequence is TGCAGTGTCTGGCCCGCGCTAGCGGGGGTGAACACCGGGGAGCTGTTTTTT.

This clonotype was seen at least ten times. CDR3 DNA sequence: TGTGCCAGCAGCGGTGGACAGGGTTACGAGCAGTACTTC. Encoded protein: CASSGGQGYEQYF. V gene TRBV11-2 combines with J gene TRBJ2-7; 8 bases are a match to TRBD1. Germline lookup yields CDR1 SGHAT and CDR2 FQNNGV. Unmatched junction bases numbered 4, after V lost 5 bases and J lost 4 bases. CDR3 length: 13 residues.

The rearrangement joins TRBV20-1 to TRBJ1-1, with D hard to call. The CDR3 runs to 12 residues. Per the germline V gene, CDR1 is DFQATT and CDR2 is SNEGSKA (reference sequence). Trimming pared 1 base from V and 6 bases from J, leaving 9 bases between. The CDR3 reads CSARAEESEAFF. CDR3 sequence (DNA): TGCAGTGCTAGAGCAGAGGAATCTGAAGCTTTCTTT.

This clonotype was detected ten times or more. V gene TRBV6-1 combines with J gene TRBJ1-1; unclear D gene. Germline CDR1 MNHNS, CDR2 SASEGT. Trimming took 2 bases from V and 6 from J, leaving 4 bases between them. There are 11 residues in the CDR3. The CDR3 nucleotides read TGTGCCAGCAGTGAAATTTCTGAAGCTTTCTTT. Residues: CASSEISEAFF.

This clonotype was seen ten or more times. The chain is built from TRBV3-1 and TRBJ2-2, with D perhaps assigned TRBD1 or TRBD2 (5 bases each). V lost 1 base to trimming and J lost 1 base, with 10 bases between them. The germline V gene has CDR1 LGHDT and CDR2 YNNKEL (reference sequence). The CDR3 length is 16 residues. The CDR3 DNA follows: TGTGCCAGCAGCCAAGGTGGGACCAGGAACACCGGGGAGCTGTTTTTT. Its translation is CASSQGGTRNTGELFF. Looking up the rest from reference TRBV3-1 and TRBJ2-2 gives the full variable domain: DTAVSQTPKYLVTQMGNDKSIKCEQNLGHDTMYWYKQDSKKFLKIMFSYNNKELIINETVPNRFSPKSPDKAHLNLHINSLELGDSAVYFCASSQGGTRNTGELFFGEGSRLTVL.

This clonotype was seen more than once but under ten times. The chain links TRBV7-2 to TRBJ2-5; 10 nucleotides match TRBD2. CDR1 is SGHTA, CDR2 FQGNSA, per germline. This CDR3 spans 18 amino acids. The trim removed 0 bases at V and 5 bases at J, leaving 12 bases unmatched. The CDR3 is CASSLARMASGGSETQYF. In DNA, the CDR3 is TGTGCCAGCAGCTTAGCAAGAATGGCTAGCGGGGGCTCGGAGACCCAGTACTTC.

This clonotype was picked up many times. CDR3 residues: CASSLRHTGEKLFF. For the CDR3, the DNA is TGTGCCAGCAGTTTACGGCATACAGGAGAAAAACTGTTTTTT. The J gene is TRBJ1-4, the V gene TRBV12-3 or TRBV12-4, with a tentative D call TRBD1 (5 bases). The V gene lost 2 bases and the J gene lost 8 bases, with 12 bases spanning the gap. This CDR3 has 14 residues.

This clonotype was counted ten times or more. The chain is built from TRBV7-9 and TRBJ2-5; the D is unclear. The CDR3 covers 13 residues. V lost 1 base and J lost 4, with 7 bases in between. CDR1 SEHNR and CDR2 FQNEAQ come from the germline V gene (reference sequence). Written as DNA, the CDR3 is TGTGCCAGCAGCTTAGAACAGAGAGAGACCCAGTACTTC. Its protein product is CASSLEQRETQYF.

This clonotype has a count of ten or more. V is TRBV24-1 and J is TRBJ2-3; 8 bases match TRBD1. The CDR3 sequence is 16 residues long. With V trimmed by 5 bases and J by 5 bases, 11 bases remained unmatched. The germline gives CDR1 KGHDR, CDR2 SFDVKD. CDR3 nucleotides: TGTGCCACCAGTGGCCCGGGACAGGCCTCAAAAGATACGCAGTATTTT. Encoded protein: CATSGPGQASKDTQYF.

This clonotype was found a few times. The rearrangement joins TRBV5-1 to TRBJ2-2; the D gene is possibly TRBD1 (5 bases). Deletions cut 2 bases from V and 6 bases from J, with 8 bases between. Germline CDR1 reads SGHRS; CDR2 reads YFSETQ. The CDR3 loop spans 13 amino acids. The CDR3 coding sequence is TGCGCCAGCAGCTTAGGGGTTTCCGGGGAGCTGTTTTTT. Residues: CASSLGVSGELFF.

This clonotype showed up many times. This chain connects TRBV18 to TRBJ2-1; D gene unclear. The CDR3 covers 16 residues. Germline CDR1 KGHSH, CDR2 LQKENI. The V and J ends lost 6 bases and 0 bases respectively, with 15 bases between them. The CDR3 DNA follows: TGTGCCAGCTCCCCTACCGTCGGAAGCTCCTACAATGAGCAGTTCTTC. Translated, it gives CASSPTVGSSYNEQFF. The variable domain in full, completed from reference TRBV18 and TRBJ2-1, reads NAGVMQNPRHLVRRRGQEARLRCSPMKGHSHVYWYRQLPEEGLKFMVYLQKENIIDESGMPKERFSAEFPKEGPSILRIQQVVRGDSAAYFCASSPTVGSSYNEQFFGPGTRLTVL.

The gene calls are TRBV20-1 and TRBJ2-7, with no clear D. This CDR3 spans 11 amino acids. Germline CDR1 is DFQATT and CDR2 is SNEGSKA (reference sequence). The chain's CDR3 is CSVKRVYEQYF. The CDR3 DNA sequence: TGCAGCGTTAAGCGCGTCTACGAGCAGTACTTC.

This clonotype was recorded many times. The chain combines TRBV18 with TRBJ2-3; no clear D gene. The CDR3 has 17 residues. Looked up from germline, CDR1 is KGHSH and CDR2 is LQKENI. The V and J ends lost 0 bases and 0 bases respectively, with 13 bases between them. The CDR3 nucleotides read TGTGCCAGCTCACCACCACGCGCAAGTGCTAGCACAGATACGCAGTATTTT. This sequence encodes CASSPPRASASTDTQYF.